This section outlines one TCR beta chain sequence together with its context. At least ten counts were recorded for this clonotype. No antigen is known for it. No base quality values were provided; no much bigger clone lies one nucleotide off. The germline ends are 19 bases apart after V is trimmed by 4 bases and J by 4 bases. The CDR3 spans 16 residues, from the cysteine through the phenylalanine. Only the CDR3 DNA is retained, 48 bases long and in frame from the first base. According to the germline V gene, CDR1 reads LGHNA and CDR2 reads YSLEER. The data belong to a study of T cell repertoires in cytomegalovirus infection (dated by TCRdb to the late 2010s). Some background on the complete study: The HLA type of each donor mattered for the analysis, because public TCR beta signatures pointed to carriage of CMV infection along with the matching HLA type. General conclusions and limits of the study: The ex vivo response was dominated by HLA-C-restricted CMV-specific TCR beta clonotypes, which also provided the single most frequent clonotype in two of eight donors. In both this cohort and an independent roughly 330-donor cohort, the cumulative frequency of public TCR beta family members distinguished carriers of CMV infection plus the relevant HLA type.

The listed sequencing device is Illumina HiSeq 1500. Clones were called with MiXCR by TCRdb after fastp trimmed the public reads at Q25, and only in-frame beta chains were retained. CDR3 protein sequences are deduplicated, and each keeps its most common genes and DNA. This sample holds tens of thousands of distinct CDR3 sequences; 20% were observed only once. In total, the top ten clones hold about a fifth of the sample. Sequenced: PBMCs, sequenced either directly or after in vitro stimulation (not recorded which). This chain is built from TRBV4-3 and TRBJ2-5, with TRBD2 as a weak D call on 7 bases. This TCR was recovered from a human donor in good health (CMV status not recorded). Some clones in this sample may be carry-over from other donors' samples. The CDR3 corresponds to CASSRGGGGGPETQYF. The base sequence is TGCGCCAGCAGCCGAGGAGGAGGGGGGGGTCCAGAGACCCAGTACTTC.